This T cell receptor (beta chain) was recovered during a study of blood T cell repertoires in COVID-19. At the level of the study: Acute-phase and convalescent COVID-19 samples originated in the United States, Italy and Spain.

Data came from immunoSEQ multiplex PCR; TCRdb stores just in-frame clones and leaves some out. The sample records roughly 52,000 clones, about 82% being singletons. Germline CDR1 and CDR2: SGHAT and FQNNGV. V gave up 1 base and J gave up 4 bases; unmatched junction bases: 4. CDR3 length: 14 amino acids. The chain joins TRBV11-2 to TRBJ2-7; 7 positions agree with TRBD1. The receptor comes from a woman older than 75 with acute or convalescent COVID-19. Sequencing was done on a sample of peripheral blood. CDR3 loop: CASSLVGTAYEQYF. In nucleotides, the CDR3 is TGTGCCAGCAGCTTAGTGGGGACAGCGTACGAGCAGTACTTC. Based on the CDR3 plus reference TRBV11-2 and TRBJ2-7, the full variable domain is EAGVAQSPRYKIIEKRQSVAFWCNPISGHATLYWYQQILGQGPKLLIQFQNNGVVDDSQLPKDRFSAERLKGVDSTLKIQPAKLEDSAVYLCASSLVGTAYEQYFGPGTRLTVT.